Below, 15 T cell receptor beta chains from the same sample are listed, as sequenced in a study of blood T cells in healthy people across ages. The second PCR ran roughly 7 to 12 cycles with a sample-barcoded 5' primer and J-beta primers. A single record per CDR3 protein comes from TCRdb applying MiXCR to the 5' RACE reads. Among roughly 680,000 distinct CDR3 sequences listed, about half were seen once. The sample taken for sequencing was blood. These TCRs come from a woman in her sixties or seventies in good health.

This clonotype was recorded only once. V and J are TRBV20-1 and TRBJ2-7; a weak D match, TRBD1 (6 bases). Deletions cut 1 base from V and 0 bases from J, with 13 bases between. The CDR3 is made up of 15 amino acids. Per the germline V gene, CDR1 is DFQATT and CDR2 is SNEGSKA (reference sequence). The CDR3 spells CSARAPQGLSYEQYF. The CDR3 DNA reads TGCAGTGCTAGAGCCCCCCAGGGGCTCTCCTACGAGCAGTACTTC.

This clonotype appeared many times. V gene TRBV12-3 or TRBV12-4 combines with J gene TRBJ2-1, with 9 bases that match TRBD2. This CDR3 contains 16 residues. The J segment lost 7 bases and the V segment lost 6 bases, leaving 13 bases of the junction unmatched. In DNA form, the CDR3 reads TGTGCCAGCAGCTCTAAACCTAGCGGGATAGGAAATGAGCAGTTCTTC. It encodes CASSSKPSGIGNEQFF.

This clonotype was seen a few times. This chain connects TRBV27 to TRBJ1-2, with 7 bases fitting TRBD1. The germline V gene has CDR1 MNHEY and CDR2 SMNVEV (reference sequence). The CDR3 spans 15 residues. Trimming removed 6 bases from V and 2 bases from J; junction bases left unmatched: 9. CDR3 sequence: CASRNGRGRNYGYTF. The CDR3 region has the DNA TGTGCCAGCAGAAACGGGAGGGGGCGAAACTATGGCTACACCTTC.

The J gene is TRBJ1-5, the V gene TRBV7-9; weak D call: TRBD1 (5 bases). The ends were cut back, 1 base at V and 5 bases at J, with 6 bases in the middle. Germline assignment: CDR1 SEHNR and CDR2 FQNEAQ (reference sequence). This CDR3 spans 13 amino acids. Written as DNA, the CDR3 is TGTGCCAGCAGCTTAGGACAGCATCAGCCCCAGCATTTT. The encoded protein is CASSLGQHQPQHF.

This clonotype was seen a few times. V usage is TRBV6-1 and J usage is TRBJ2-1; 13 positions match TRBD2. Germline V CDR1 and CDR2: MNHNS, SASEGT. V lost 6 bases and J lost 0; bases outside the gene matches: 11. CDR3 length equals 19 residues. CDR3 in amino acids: CASSSGGTSGILSYNEQFF. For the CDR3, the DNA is TGTGCCAGCAGCTCAGGCGGGACTAGCGGGATCCTCTCCTACAATGAGCAGTTCTTC.

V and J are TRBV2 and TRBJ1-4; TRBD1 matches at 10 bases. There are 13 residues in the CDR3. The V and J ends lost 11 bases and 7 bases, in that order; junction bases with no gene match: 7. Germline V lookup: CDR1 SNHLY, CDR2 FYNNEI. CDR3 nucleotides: TGTGCCGCACACAGGGACAGGGGTGAAAAACTGTTTTTT. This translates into CAAHRDRGEKLFF.

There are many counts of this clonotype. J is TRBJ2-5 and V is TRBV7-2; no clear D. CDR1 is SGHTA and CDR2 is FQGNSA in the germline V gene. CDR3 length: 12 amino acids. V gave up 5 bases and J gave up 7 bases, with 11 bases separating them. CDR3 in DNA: TGTGCCAGCAGCCCTATCTCGGGGACCCAGTACTTC. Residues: CASSPISGTQYF.

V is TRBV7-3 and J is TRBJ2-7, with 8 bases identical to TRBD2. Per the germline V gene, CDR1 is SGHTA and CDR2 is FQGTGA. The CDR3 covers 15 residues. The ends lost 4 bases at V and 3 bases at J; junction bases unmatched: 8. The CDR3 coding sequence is TGTGCCAGCAGCTCGAGAAGCGGGAGTGGCTACGAGCAGTACTTC. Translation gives CASSSRSGSGYEQYF.

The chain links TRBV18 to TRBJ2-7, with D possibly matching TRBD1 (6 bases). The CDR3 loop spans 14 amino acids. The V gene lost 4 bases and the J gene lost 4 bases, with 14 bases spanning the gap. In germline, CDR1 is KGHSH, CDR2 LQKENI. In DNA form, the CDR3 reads TGTGCCAGCTCACGAACCACAGGGAGTTACGAGCAGTACTTC. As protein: CASSRTTGSYEQYF.

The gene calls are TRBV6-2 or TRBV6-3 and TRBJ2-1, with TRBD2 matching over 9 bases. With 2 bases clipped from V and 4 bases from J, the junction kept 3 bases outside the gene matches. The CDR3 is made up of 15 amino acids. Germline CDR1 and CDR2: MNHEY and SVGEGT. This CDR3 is CASSYASGAYNEQFF. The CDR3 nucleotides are TGTGCCAGCAGTTACGCTAGCGGGGCGTACAATGAGCAGTTCTTC.

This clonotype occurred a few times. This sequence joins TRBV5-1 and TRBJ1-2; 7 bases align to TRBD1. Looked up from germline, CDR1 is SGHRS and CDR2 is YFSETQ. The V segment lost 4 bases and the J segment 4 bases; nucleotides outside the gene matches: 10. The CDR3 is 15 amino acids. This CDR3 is CASSESGQLSYGYTF. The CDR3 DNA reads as TGCGCCAGCAGCGAATCGGGACAGCTATCCTATGGCTACACCTTC. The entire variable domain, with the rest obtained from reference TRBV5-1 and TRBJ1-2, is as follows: KAGVTQTPRYLIKTRGQQVTLSCSPISGHRSVSWYQQTPGQGLQFLFEYFSETQRNKGNFPGRFSGRQFSNSRSEMNVSTLELGDSALYLCASSESGQLSYGYTFGSGTRLTVV.

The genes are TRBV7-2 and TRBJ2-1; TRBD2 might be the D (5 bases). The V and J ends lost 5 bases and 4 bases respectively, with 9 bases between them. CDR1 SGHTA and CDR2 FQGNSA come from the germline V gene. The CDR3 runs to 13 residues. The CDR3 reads CASSRAVYNEQFF. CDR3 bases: TGTGCCAGCAGCAGAGCGGTTTACAATGAGCAGTTCTTC.

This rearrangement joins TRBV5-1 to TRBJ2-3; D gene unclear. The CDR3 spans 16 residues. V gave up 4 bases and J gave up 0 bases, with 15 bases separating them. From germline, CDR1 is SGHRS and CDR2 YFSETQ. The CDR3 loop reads CASSASELWSTDTQYF. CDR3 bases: TGCGCCAGCAGCGCTTCGGAGCTATGGAGCACAGATACGCAGTATTTT.

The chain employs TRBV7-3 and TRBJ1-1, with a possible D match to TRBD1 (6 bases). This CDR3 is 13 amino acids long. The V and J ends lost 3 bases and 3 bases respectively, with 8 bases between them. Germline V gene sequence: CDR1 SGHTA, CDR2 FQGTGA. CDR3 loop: CASSFDRYTEAFF. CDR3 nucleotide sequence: TGTGCCAGCAGCTTCGACAGGTACACTGAAGCTTTCTTT.

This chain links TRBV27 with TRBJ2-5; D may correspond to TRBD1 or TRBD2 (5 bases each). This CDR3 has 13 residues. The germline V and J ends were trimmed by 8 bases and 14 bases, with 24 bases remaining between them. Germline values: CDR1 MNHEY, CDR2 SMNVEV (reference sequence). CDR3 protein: CASGIDGAIEQYF. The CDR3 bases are TGTGCCAGCGGAATAGACGGGGCCATCGAGCAATACTTC.